The 8 T cell receptor beta chains below all came from one sample that was sequenced in a study of blood T cell repertoires in COVID-19. The protocol was immunoSEQ multiplex PCR, while the TCRdb copy is restricted to in-frame clones and leaves out a portion. The sample has approximately 200,000 clones, roughly 77% seen once. The sample consisted of peripheral blood. All receptors derive from an elderly woman with COVID-19, enrolled during active disease.

This clone appeared once. CDR3 amino acids: CASSLEEVDTQYF. The CDR3 DNA sequence: TGTGCCAGCAGCTTGGAAGAGGTGGATACGCAGTATTTT. This chain uses TRBV5-6 with TRBJ2-3; D gene ambiguous. Germline V lookup: CDR1 SGHDT, CDR2 YYEEEE. The CDR3 sequence is 13 residues long. V was cut by 0 bases and J by 6 bases, with 8 bases left in between.

The rearrangement uses TRBV6-5 and TRBJ1-5, with D tentatively TRBD1 (5 bases). The CDR3 totals 13 residues. Germline lookup yields CDR1 MNHEY and CDR2 SVGAGI. With 5 bases removed from V and 3 bases from J, the gap between germline ends came to 8 bases. The CDR3 sequence is CASSPQVNQPQHF. In DNA, the CDR3 is TGTGCCAGCAGTCCACAGGTCAATCAGCCCCAGCATTTT.

V usage is TRBV5-4 and J usage is TRBJ1-2; TRBD1 matches 8 bases. Germline values: CDR1 SGHNT, CDR2 YYREEE (reference sequence). V gave up 4 bases and J gave up 1 base; unmatched junction bases: 9. The CDR3 consists of 16 residues. CDR3: CASSPVSGQDNYGYTF. In DNA form, the CDR3 reads TGTGCCAGCAGCCCTGTCTCGGGACAGGATAACTATGGCTACACCTTC.

In this sample, this clone turned up once. This rearrangement joins TRBV25-1 to TRBJ2-3; TRBD2 might be the D (5 bases). Trimming took off 0 bases at V and 3 bases at J, with 7 bases between the two ends. The CDR3 consists of 14 residues. Germline V CDR1 and CDR2: MGHDK, SYGVNS. CDR3 DNA: TGTGCCAGCAGTGAATACGAGGGAACAGATACGCAGTATTTT. This encodes CASSEYEGTDTQYF. Looking up the rest from reference TRBV25-1 and TRBJ2-3 gives the full variable domain: EADIYQTPRYLVIGTGKKITLECSQTMGHDKMYWYQQDPGMELHLIHYSYGVNSTEKGDLSSESTVSRIRTEHFPLTLESARPSHTSQYLCASSEYEGTDTQYFGPGTRLTVL.

The chain joins TRBV10-3 to TRBJ1-2; a possible D gene is TRBD1 (6 bases). V lost 2 bases, J lost 8 bases, and 21 bases lay in between. CDR1 is ENHRY, CDR2 SYGVKD, per germline. The CDR3 is 16 amino acids. CDR3 coding DNA: TGTGCCATCAGTGAGAAGCAAACAGGGATAATCGAGGGCTACACCTTC. Translated: CAISEKQTGIIEGYTF.

The chain has TRBV18 and TRBJ2-3, with a weak D call TRBD2 (6 bases). The CDR3 consists of 13 residues. Germline values: CDR1 KGHSH, CDR2 LQKENI. Between the trimmed V and J ends, which lost 2 bases and 4 bases, there was a span of 7 bases. CDR3 nucleotides: TGTGCCAGCTCACCATCTAGCGCAGATACGCAGTATTTT. Its translation: CASSPSSADTQYF.

The chain combines TRBV25-1 with TRBJ2-7; D is undetermined. V lost 1 base and J 3 bases, leaving 7 bases between the germline ends. Germline V lookup: CDR1 MGHDK, CDR2 SYGVNS. This CDR3 has 13 residues. CDR3 sequence reads: CASSEFAVYEQYF. The CDR3 nucleotides read TGTGCCAGCAGTGAATTTGCAGTCTACGAGCAGTACTTC.

In its sample, this clone was seen a few times. CDR3 sequence (DNA): TGTGCCAGCAGCCTGGGCCCCGGAGGGGCGGGCTACGAGCAGTACTTC. This encodes CASSLGPGGAGYEQYF. The rearrangement joins TRBV11-3 to TRBJ2-7; possibly TRBD2 for D (6 bases). Trimming removed 5 bases at V and 3 bases at J, with 20 bases between. CDR1 is SGHNT and CDR2 is YENEEA in the germline V gene. The CDR3 is made up of 16 amino acids.